At least ten counts were recorded for the clone carrying this TCR beta chain. Its antigen is not known. Arm-PCR of CDR3 regions and iRepertoire HTBI primers were the basis on which TCR beta libraries were built. TCRdb analysed the multiplex PCR reads with MiXCR anew, one entry per CDR3 protein. The sample has some 400,000 distinct CDR3 sequences; around 14% are singletons. CDR3 length: 16 amino acids. CDR1 is SGHDN, CDR2 FVKESK, per germline. The ends lost 3 bases at V and 3 bases at J; junction bases unmatched: 6. The data are from a study of regulatory T cells in long-lasting Graves disease. Regarding the study as a whole: It was peripheral blood alone, not thyroid tissue, that was studied.

The time point was: newly diagnosed GD, antithyroid drugs for less than 3 months. From PBMCs, RNA was extracted and then used to make the TCR library. These data were also reused for a study on T cells in Graves' hyperthyroidism and ophthalmopathy. That publication notes: Newly diagnosed patients aged 18 to 65 had hyperthyroidism of under 2 months' duration. The HTBI primer set drove a first-round RT-PCR of the TCR CDR3.

The chain joins TRBV14 to TRBJ2-2; 8 bases fit TRBD2. This clonotype was sampled from a woman in her thirties with Graves disease. The input for sequencing was peripheral blood mononuclear cells (PBMCs), taken at new diagnosis, from a patient treated with antithyroid drugs. The CDR3 protein is CASSHLAGWDTGELFF. The CDR3 region has the DNA TGTGCCAGCAGCCACTTAGCGGGATGGGACACCGGGGAGCTGTTTTTT.